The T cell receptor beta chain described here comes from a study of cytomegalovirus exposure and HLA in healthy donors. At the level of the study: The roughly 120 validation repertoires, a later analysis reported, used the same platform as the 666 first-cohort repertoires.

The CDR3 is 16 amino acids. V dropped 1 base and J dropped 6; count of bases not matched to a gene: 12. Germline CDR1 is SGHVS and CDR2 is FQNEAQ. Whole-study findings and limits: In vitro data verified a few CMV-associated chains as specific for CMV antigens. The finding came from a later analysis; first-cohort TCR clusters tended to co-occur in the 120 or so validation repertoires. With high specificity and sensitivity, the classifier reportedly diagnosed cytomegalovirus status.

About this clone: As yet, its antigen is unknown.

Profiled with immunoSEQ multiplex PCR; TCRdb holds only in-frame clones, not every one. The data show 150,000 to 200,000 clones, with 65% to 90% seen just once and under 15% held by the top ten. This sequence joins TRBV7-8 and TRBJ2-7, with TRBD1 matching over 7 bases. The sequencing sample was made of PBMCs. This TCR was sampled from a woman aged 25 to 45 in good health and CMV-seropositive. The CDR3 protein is CASSLVVAYPGGEQYF. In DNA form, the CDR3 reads TGTGCCAGCAGCTTAGTGGTGGCCTATCCAGGGGGCGAGCAGTACTTC.